These 7 T cell receptor beta chains share one sample of origin, sequenced in a study of breast tumors, draining lymph nodes, adjacent tissues. TCRdb used MiXCR to reprocess the multiplex PCR reads, holding one entry per CDR3 protein. Found here are 150,000 to 250,000 distinct CDR3 sequences, 31% of them singletons; the top ten hold about 4.3%. The lymph nodes were axillary draining lymph nodes from breast cancer patients. Sequenced sample: axillary lymph node tissue. The source of these receptors is a female donor with breast cancer. Some clones in this sample may be carry-over from other donors' samples.

The chain couples TRBV11-2 to TRBJ2-3, with unresolved D. The germline V gene encodes CDR1 SGHAT and CDR2 FQNNGV. V lost 2 bases and J 2 bases, leaving 8 bases between the germline ends. This CDR3 comprises 14 residues. In nucleotides, the CDR3 is TGTGCCAGCAGCTTAATCTCTTTCACAGATACGCAGTATTTT. Protein sequence: CASSLISFTDTQYF.

The J gene is TRBJ1-5, the V gene TRBV5-6; possibly TRBD1 for D (5 bases). Trimming pared 2 bases from V and 0 bases from J, leaving 9 bases between. The length of the CDR3 is 15 residues. Germline CDR1 reads SGHDT; CDR2 reads YYEEEE. As DNA, the CDR3 is TGTGCCAGCAGCTTAACCGGGGCTAGCAATCAGCCCCAGCATTTT. Translating gives CASSLTGASNQPQHF.

This clonotype was observed many times. The genes are TRBV6-5 and TRBJ2-2; 10 nucleotides align to TRBD1. V dropped 5 bases and J dropped 0; count of bases not matched to a gene: 9. Germline lookup yields CDR1 MNHEY and CDR2 SVGAGI. CDR3 size: 18 residues. The CDR3 loop is CASSTRTGGIANTGELFF. The CDR3 nucleotides read TGTGCCAGCAGTACCAGGACAGGGGGAATCGCGAACACCGGGGAGCTGTTTTTT.

At least ten counts were recorded for this clonotype. This chain links TRBV30 with TRBJ2-3; D unclear. Trimming took off 2 bases at V and 6 bases at J, with 9 bases between the two ends. The CDR3 extends over 12 amino acids. Germline loops: CDR1 GTSNPN, CDR2 SVGIG (reference sequence). In DNA form, the CDR3 reads TGTGCCTGGAGTCTGTCCCCGGATACGCAGTATTTT. Amino acids: CAWSLSPDTQYF.

The chain employs TRBV5-1 and TRBJ2-3, with a possible D match to TRBD2 (6 bases). V was cut by 1 base and J by 2 bases, with 20 bases left in between. CDR1 is SGHRS and CDR2 is YFSETQ in the germline V gene. This CDR3 comprises 18 residues. The CDR3 spells CASSLRFGGKVVTDTQYF. In nucleotides, the CDR3 is TGCGCCAGCAGCTTGCGGTTCGGGGGAAAGGTCGTCACAGATACGCAGTATTTT.

This clonotype was counted ten times or more. This chain joins TRBV5-1 and TRBJ1-5; 8 nucleotides match TRBD1. Germline V gives CDR1 SGHRS, CDR2 YFSETQ. With V trimmed by 4 bases and J by 11 bases, 11 bases remained unmatched. This CDR3 contains 14 residues. The CDR3 is CASSPGQGERAQHF. CDR3 nucleotides: TGCGCCAGCAGCCCAGGACAGGGCGAGCGAGCCCAGCATTTT.

This clonotype was seen at least ten times. The chain employs TRBV20-1 and TRBJ1-2; D may be TRBD1 (6 bases). The CDR3 is 13 amino acids. Germline CDR1 DFQATT, CDR2 SNEGSKA (reference sequence). Trimming took 2 bases from V and 2 from J, leaving 9 bases between them. CDR3 loop: CSARPGQNYGYTF. The CDR3 DNA follows: TGCAGTGCTAGACCTGGACAGAACTATGGCTACACCTTC.